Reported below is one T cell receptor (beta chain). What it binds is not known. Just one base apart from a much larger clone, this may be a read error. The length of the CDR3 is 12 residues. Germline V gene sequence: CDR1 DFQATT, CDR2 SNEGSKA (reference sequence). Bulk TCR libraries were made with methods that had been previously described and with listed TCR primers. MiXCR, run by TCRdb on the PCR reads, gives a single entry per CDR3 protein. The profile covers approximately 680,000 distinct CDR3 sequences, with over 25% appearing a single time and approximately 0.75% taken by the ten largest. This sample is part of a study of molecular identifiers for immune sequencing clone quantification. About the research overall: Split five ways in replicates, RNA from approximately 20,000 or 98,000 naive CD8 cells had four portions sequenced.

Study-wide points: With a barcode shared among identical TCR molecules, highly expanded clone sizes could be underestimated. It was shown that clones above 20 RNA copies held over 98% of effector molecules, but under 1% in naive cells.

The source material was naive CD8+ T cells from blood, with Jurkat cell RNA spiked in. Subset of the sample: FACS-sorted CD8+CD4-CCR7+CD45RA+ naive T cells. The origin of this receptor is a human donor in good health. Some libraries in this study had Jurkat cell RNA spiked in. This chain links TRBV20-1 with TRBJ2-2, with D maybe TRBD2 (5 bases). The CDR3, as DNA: TGCAGTGCTATGGGGAACACCGGGGAGCTGATTTTT. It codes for CSAMGNTGELIF.